The 7 T cell receptor beta chains reported below all come from one sample, sequenced in a study of T cell changes during pregnancy in multiple sclerosis. Here immunoSEQ multiplex PCR was the method, and the copy in TCRdb shows in-frame clones only, minus some. The repertoire holds 30,000 to 50,000 clones, with about nine tenths as singletons. The material sequenced was CD4+ T cells from peripheral blood mononuclear cells, taken in the first trimester of pregnancy. All receptors come from a female donor in good health, enrolled as a control in a pregnancy study.

V and J are TRBV28 and TRBJ1-5; D remains unclear. The V end lost 6 bases, the J end lost 6 bases, and 9 bases lay between the germline ends. The CDR3 has 12 residues. Per germline, CDR1 MDHEN and CDR2 SYDVKM. CDR3 nucleotide sequence: TGTGCCAGCAGGATTTCGGGTCAGCCCCAGCATTTT. Encoded protein: CASRISGQPQHF. Complete variable domain (other parts from reference TRBV28 and TRBJ1-5): DVKVTQSSRYLVKRTGEKVFLECVQDMDHENMFWYRQDPGLGLRLIYFSYDVKMKEKGDIPEGYSVSREKKERFSLILESASTNQTSMYLCASRISGQPQHFGDGTRLSIL.

The rearrangement links TRBV18 to TRBJ1-1; 7 nucleotides align to TRBD1. V trimming: 3 bases; J trimming: 0 bases; junction bases outside the gene matches: 4. The CDR3 has 15 residues. Germline CDR1 is KGHSH and CDR2 is LQKENI. This chain's CDR3 is CASSPQGVLNTEAFF. The CDR3, as DNA: TGTGCCAGCTCACCGCAGGGGGTACTGAACACTGAAGCTTTCTTT.

V gene TRBV6-1 combines with J gene TRBJ1-1; D may be TRBD1 (5 bases). Per the germline V gene, CDR1 is MNHNS and CDR2 is SASEGT. V was pared by 3 bases and J by 6 bases, with 8 bases between. This CDR3 is built from 12 residues. The CDR3 region is CASSDRAAEAFF. The CDR3, as DNA: TGTGCCAGCAGTGACAGGGCAGCTGAAGCTTTCTTT.

The rearrangement joins TRBV7-6 to TRBJ2-3; TRBD2 agrees at 14 bases. V gave up 4 bases and J gave up 5 bases; unmatched junction bases: 2. The CDR3 covers 15 residues. Germline V gene sequence: CDR1 SGHVS, CDR2 FNYEAQ. The CDR3 reads CASSSGLAGGDTQYF. CDR3 nucleotide sequence: TGTGCCAGCAGCTCAGGACTAGCGGGGGGAGATACGCAGTATTTT.

V gene TRBV4-2 combines with J gene TRBJ1-1, with D possibly TRBD1 on 5 matching bases. Germline CDR1 LGHNA, CDR2 YNFKEQ. This CDR3 spans 14 amino acids. The V gene lost 1 base and the J gene lost 4 bases, with 10 bases spanning the gap. CDR3 residues: CASSQAGFGTEAFF. CDR3 DNA sequence: TGTGCCAGCAGCCAAGCAGGGTTTGGCACTGAAGCTTTCTTT.

This clone was seen just once. The chain couples TRBV6-5 to TRBJ2-5, with TRBD2 matching 10 bases. Germline values: CDR1 MNHEY, CDR2 SVGAGI. This CDR3 has 15 amino acids. V lost 3 bases, J lost 7 bases, and 8 bases stayed unmatched. CDR3 amino acids: CASSYYSGGYSTQYF. The CDR3 nucleotides are TGTGCCAGCAGTTATTATAGCGGGGGGTACTCGACCCAGTACTTC.

This clone was seen a few times. The chain combines TRBV20-1 with TRBJ1-1; TRBD1 might be the D (5 bases). The length of the CDR3 is 11 residues. Trimming took 3 bases from V and 5 from J, leaving 7 bases between them. CDR1 is DFQATT and CDR2 is SNEGSKA in the germline V gene (reference sequence). The CDR3 DNA follows: TGCAGTGCTAGGGGGCAGACTGAAGCTTTCTTT. Its translation: CSARGQTEAFF.